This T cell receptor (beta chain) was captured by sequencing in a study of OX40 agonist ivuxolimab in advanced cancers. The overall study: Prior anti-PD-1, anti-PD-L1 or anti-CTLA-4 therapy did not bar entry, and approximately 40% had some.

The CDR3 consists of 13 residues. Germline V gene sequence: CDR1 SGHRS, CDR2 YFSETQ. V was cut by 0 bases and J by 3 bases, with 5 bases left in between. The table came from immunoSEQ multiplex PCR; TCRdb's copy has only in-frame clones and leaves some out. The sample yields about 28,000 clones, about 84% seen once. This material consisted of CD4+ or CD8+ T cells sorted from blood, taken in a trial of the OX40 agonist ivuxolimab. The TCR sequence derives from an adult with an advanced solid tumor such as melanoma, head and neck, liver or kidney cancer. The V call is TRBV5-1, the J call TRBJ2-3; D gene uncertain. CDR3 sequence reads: CASSLDSTDTQYF. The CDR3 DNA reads TGCGCCAGCAGCTTGGATTCGACAGATACGCAGTATTTT.